This T cell receptor (beta chain) comes out of a study of shared clonotypes between healthy human individuals. Generated by immunoSEQ multiplex PCR, the TCRdb table keeps only in-frame clones and is missing some. The repertoire holds around 2.3 million clones, 90% to 96% seen once, with roughly 0.13% in the top ten. Comment on this clone: Distinct nucleotide sequences in the sample also encode this CDR3.

The CDR3 extends over 13 amino acids. Germline CDR1 reads SGHRS; CDR2 reads YFSETQ. V was clipped by 3 bases and J by 7 bases, with 8 bases between them. Each sample came from a Caucasian adult donor living in Nashville, Tennessee. The specimen was naive CD4+ T cells sorted from blood. Subset of the sample: CD45RA+ positively selected. The receptor was derived from a young man in good health. The rearrangement links TRBV5-1 to TRBJ1-6; D remains ambiguous. As DNA, the CDR3 is TGCGCCAGCAGCTCTAACCCGAATTCACCCCTCCACTTT. Protein sequence: CASSSNPNSPLHF.